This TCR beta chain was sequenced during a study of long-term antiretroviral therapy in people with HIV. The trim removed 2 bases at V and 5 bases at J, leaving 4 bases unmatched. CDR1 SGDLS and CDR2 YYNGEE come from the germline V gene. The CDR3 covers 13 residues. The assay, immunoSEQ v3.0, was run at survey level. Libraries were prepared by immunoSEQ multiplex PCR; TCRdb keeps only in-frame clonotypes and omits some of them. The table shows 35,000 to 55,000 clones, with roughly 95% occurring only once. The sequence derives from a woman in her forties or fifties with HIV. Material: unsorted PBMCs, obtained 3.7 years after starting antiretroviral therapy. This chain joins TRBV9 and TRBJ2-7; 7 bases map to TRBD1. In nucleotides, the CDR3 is TGTGCCAGCAGCGTGCCGGGACAGAACGAGCAGTACTTC. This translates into CASSVPGQNEQYF.